This record covers a single TCR beta chain. The antigen is not known. This specimen belongs to a study of cytomegalovirus exposure and HLA in healthy donors. General study results and limits: Per published reports, the classifier diagnosed cytomegalovirus status with high specificity and sensitivity.

The study ran its PCR with 60 Vbeta and 13 Jbeta primers. Method: immunoSEQ multiplex PCR; TCRdb's copy keeps in-frame clones and lacks some. The sample has more than 95,000 clones, about 74% seen once; the top ten hold about 4%. Material: PBMCs. This clonotype was sampled from a woman in her forties or fifties in good health and CMV-seropositive.

CDR3 sequence (DNA): TGTGCCAGCAGTTTCTCGGGACAGGGACCTTTTGAGCAGTACTTC. Its protein is CASSFSGQGPFEQYF. V gene TRBV28 combines with J gene TRBJ2-7; the match to TRBD1 covers 9 bases. Germline CDR1 and CDR2: MDHEN and SYDVKM. There are 15 residues in the CDR3. The J segment lost 7 bases and the V segment lost 3 bases, leaving 10 bases of the junction unmatched.